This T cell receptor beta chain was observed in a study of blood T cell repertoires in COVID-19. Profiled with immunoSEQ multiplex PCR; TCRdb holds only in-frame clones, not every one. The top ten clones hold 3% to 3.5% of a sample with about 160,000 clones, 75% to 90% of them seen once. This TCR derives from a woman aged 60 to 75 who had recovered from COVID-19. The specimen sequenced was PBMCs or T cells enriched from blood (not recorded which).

The CDR3 loop is CASSLGRLNTEAFF. As DNA, the CDR3 is TGTGCCAGCAGCTTAGGCAGATTGAACACTGAAGCTTTCTTT. The chain links TRBV7-2 to TRBJ1-1; D remains ambiguous. The CDR3 spans 14 residues. The V and J ends lost 1 base and 0 bases respectively, with 6 bases between them. Germline loops: CDR1 SGHTA, CDR2 FQGNSA.